Below are 21 T cell receptor beta chains sequenced from a single sample in a study of cytomegalovirus exposure and HLA in healthy donors. Amplification used 60 Vbeta primers and 13 Jbeta primers. Sequencing used immunoSEQ multiplex PCR; TCRdb keeps in-frame clones, though not all of them. This table has some 200,000 clones, over 75% appearing once. Source material: PBMCs. These TCRs come from a girl aged 2 to 9 in good health and CMV-seronegative.

The chain couples TRBV5-5 to TRBJ2-5; D is ambiguous. The V end was cut by 1 base, the J end by 3 bases, with 7 bases between. Germline lookup yields CDR1 SGHKS and CDR2 YYEKEE (reference sequence). CDR3 size: 13 residues. In DNA, the CDR3 is TGTGCCAGCAGCTTGTATCAGGAAGAGACCCAGTACTTC. As protein: CASSLYQEETQYF.

This sequence joins TRBV19 and TRBJ2-2, with D tentatively TRBD2 (5 bases). This CDR3 comprises 14 residues. V lost 2 bases and J lost 4, with 8 bases in between. CDR1 is LNHDA, CDR2 SQIVND, per germline (reference sequence). The CDR3, as DNA: TGTGCCAGTAGTATATCGGGGTCCACCGGGGAGCTGTTTTTT. It specifies CASSISGSTGELFF. The whole variable domain, filled in from reference TRBV19 and TRBJ2-2, reads DGGITQSPKYLFRKEGQNVTLSCEQNLNHDAMYWYRQDPGQGLRLIYYSQIVNDFQKGDIAEGYSVSREKKESFPLTVTSAQKNPTAFYLCASSISGSTGELFFGEGSRLTVL.

The chain couples TRBV5-4 to TRBJ2-7, with D possibly TRBD2 on 6 matching bases. Trimming stripped 3 bases from V and 3 bases from J, with 13 bases between. The CDR3 runs 14 residues. CDR1 and CDR2 from the germline V gene are SGHNT and YYREEE (reference sequence). This CDR3 reads CASSWGTGVYEQYF. DNA of the CDR3: TGTGCCAGCAGCTGGGGGACTGGAGTCTACGAGCAGTACTTC.

This chain uses TRBV9 with TRBJ2-1, with D uncertain. V was trimmed by 0 bases and J by 7 bases, leaving 11 bases between them. The CDR3 is made up of 14 amino acids. Per the germline V gene, CDR1 is SGDLS and CDR2 is YYNGEE. The CDR3 DNA reads TGTGCCAGCAGCGTAGCTGAGCTTCGTAATGAGCAGTTCTTC. Its protein product is CASSVAELRNEQFF.

V and J are TRBV27 and TRBJ1-6; D is uncertain. This CDR3 has 13 residues. CDR1 and CDR2 (germline): MNHEY, SMNVEV (reference sequence). The V end was cut by 5 bases, the J end by 8 bases, with 10 bases between. DNA for the CDR3: TGTGCCAGCAGTGAGGGTTTGTATTCACCCCTCCACTTT. The encoded protein is CASSEGLYSPLHF.

The V and J genes are TRBV6-6 and TRBJ2-3, with TRBD1 matching 9 bases. The CDR3 has 13 amino acids. The J segment lost 4 bases and the V segment lost 9 bases, leaving 5 bases of the junction unmatched. Germline-derived CDR1 and CDR2 are MNHNY and SVGAGI (reference sequence). CDR3 sequence reads: CASRDRDPDTQYF. The CDR3 DNA sequence: TGTGCCAGTCGGGACAGGGATCCAGATACGCAGTATTTT.

Of note for this clone: Other nucleotide sequences in the sample specify the same CDR3. The rearrangement uses TRBV27 and TRBJ2-7; 10 bases fit TRBD1. J lost 2 bases, V lost 3 bases, and 1 base had no gene match. The CDR3 spans 14 residues. Germline V CDR1 and CDR2: MNHEY, SMNVEV (reference sequence). The CDR3 is CASSLGQGTYEQYF. The CDR3 DNA sequence: TGTGCCAGCAGTTTGGGACAGGGGACCTACGAGCAGTACTTC.

CDR3 in DNA: TGCGCCAGCAGCCAGACCGGGACAGATTACAATGAGCAGTTCTTC. Translation gives CASSQTGTDYNEQFF. The chain joins TRBV4-1 to TRBJ2-1; 7 nucleotides match TRBD1. This CDR3 is 15 amino acids long. CDR1 is MGHRA and CDR2 is YSYEKL in the germline V gene. V lost 3 bases and J lost 4; bases outside the gene matches: 6.

There are a few counts of this clone. The V and J genes are TRBV14 and TRBJ1-1, with no clear D. The germline CDR1 and CDR2 sequences are SGHDN and FVKESK. This CDR3 is built from 13 residues. Trimming left V 5 bases short and J 6 bases short, with 13 bases between. The CDR3 here is CASSWARLSEAFF. DNA of the CDR3: TGTGCCAGCAGCTGGGCGCGTCTTTCTGAAGCTTTCTTT.

This clone was found once. This sample also contains other DNA sequences that code for the same CDR3. This sequence joins TRBV9 and TRBJ1-5; possibly TRBD1 for D (6 bases). The CDR3 consists of 14 residues. V was shortened by 0 bases and J by 2 bases, with 6 bases between the two germline ends. Germline CDR1 reads SGDLS; CDR2 reads YYNGEE. CDR3 amino acids: CASSVGQGNQPQHF. Here the CDR3 DNA reads TGTGCCAGCAGCGTAGGACAGGGCAATCAGCCCCAGCATTTT.

The gene calls are TRBV18 and TRBJ1-1; D is perhaps TRBD1 (6 bases). Trimming removed 0 bases at V and 1 base at J, with 12 bases between. The germline V gene has CDR1 KGHSH and CDR2 LQKENI. This CDR3 is built from 16 residues. CDR3 sequence reads: CASSPPHTGRNTEAFF. CDR3 DNA: TGTGCCAGCTCACCACCGCATACAGGGAGGAACACTGAAGCTTTCTTT.

The chain has TRBV27 and TRBJ2-7, with D possibly matching TRBD1 (5 bases). CDR3 length: 16 amino acids. Germline-derived CDR1 and CDR2 are MNHEY and SMNVEV (reference sequence). V lost 6 bases and J 0 bases, leaving 18 bases between the germline ends. CDR3 bases: TGTGCCAGCAGCCGTTCCCCCGACAGCAGCTCCTACGAGCAGTACTTC. Amino acid sequence: CASSRSPDSSSYEQYF.

V gene TRBV7-2 combines with J gene TRBJ2-7; D is unresolved. The CDR3 extends over 12 amino acids. Trimming took 5 bases from V and 3 from J, leaving 8 bases between them. Germline V gene lookup returns CDR1 SGHTA and CDR2 FQGNSA. CDR3 DNA: TGTGCCAGCAGCAACTTGTTCTACGAGCAGTACTTC. Its translation is CASSNLFYEQYF.

In this sample, this clone turned up a few times. V usage is TRBV25-1 and J usage is TRBJ1-3; D unclear. CDR1 is MGHDK and CDR2 is SYGVNS in the germline V gene. Trimming removed 10 bases from V and 0 bases from J, with 4 bases in between. The length of the CDR3 is 11 residues. The CDR3 loop reads CATYSGNTIYF. The CDR3, as DNA: TGTGCCACCTACTCTGGAAACACCATATATTTT.

This sequence joins TRBV18 and TRBJ1-5, with D tentatively TRBD1 (5 bases). The CDR3 sequence is 14 residues long. Per germline, CDR1 KGHSH and CDR2 LQKENI. Trimming left V 2 bases short and J 5 bases short, with 10 bases between. CDR3 loop: CASSPGGNDQPQHF. The CDR3 bases are TGTGCCAGCTCACCAGGGGGGAACGATCAGCCCCAGCATTTT. Supplemented by reference TRBV18 and TRBJ1-5, the full variable domain reads NAGVMQNPRHLVRRRGQEARLRCSPMKGHSHVYWYRQLPEEGLKFMVYLQKENIIDESGMPKERFSAEFPKEGPSILRIQQVVRGDSAAYFCASSPGGNDQPQHFGDGTRLSIL.

The chain employs TRBV29-1 and TRBJ2-7, with TRBD2 matching 7 bases. The germline CDR1 and CDR2 sequences are SQVTM and ANQGSEA. The CDR3 has 13 residues. The V gene end was trimmed by 7 bases and the J gene end by 1 base; junction bases not matched to a gene: 7. CDR3 region: CSAWTSSSYEQYF. The CDR3 nucleotides are TGCAGCGCCTGGACTAGTTCGTCCTACGAGCAGTACTTC.

The chain joins TRBV5-1 to TRBJ2-5, with D unresolved. V was clipped by 0 bases and J by 2 bases, with 17 bases between them. CDR3 length: 17 amino acids. Germline values: CDR1 SGHRS, CDR2 YFSETQ. CDR3 sequence: CASSLAPFSTEQETQYF. CDR3 in DNA: TGCGCCAGCAGCTTGGCCCCTTTTAGTACAGAACAAGAGACCCAGTACTTC.

This clone was detected a few times. At one end the junction does not follow the germline gene, possibly because of a read error. The V call is TRBV10-2, the J call TRBJ2-7; 7 bases are a match to TRBD2. The CDR3 loop spans 13 amino acids. In germline, CDR1 is WSHSY, CDR2 SAAADI. CDR3: CASSESRDYERYF. The CDR3 DNA sequence: TGCGCCAGCAGTGAGTCTAGGGACTACGAGCGGTACTTC.

The genes are TRBV10-1 and TRBJ1-1, with 7 nucleotides matching TRBD1. V shed 3 bases and J 9 bases; nucleotides not matched to a gene: 7. The germline CDR1 and CDR2 sequences are WNHNN and SYGVQD (reference sequence). CDR3 length equals 13 residues. The CDR3 is CASSDPRDSQAFF. The CDR3 DNA is TGCGCCAGCAGTGACCCTCGGGACAGTCAAGCTTTCTTT.

The chain joins TRBV7-9 to TRBJ1-4, with D possibly TRBD1 on 6 matching bases. This CDR3 is built from 14 residues. The V end was cut by 1 base, the J end by 8 bases, with 11 bases between. Germline CDR1 and CDR2: SEHNR and FQNEAQ (reference sequence). CDR3 sequence (DNA): TGTGCCAGCAGCTTAGTGGGGGCCCGGGAAAAACTGTTTTTT. Encoded protein: CASSLVGAREKLFF. Together with reference TRBV7-9 and TRBJ1-4, the CDR3 gives the full variable domain: DTGVSQNPRHKITKRGQNVTFRCDPISEHNRLYWYRQTLGQGPEFLTYFQNEAQLEKSRLLSDRFSAERPKGSFSTLEIQRTEQGDSAMYLCASSLVGAREKLFFGSGTQLSVL.

The rearrangement joins TRBV5-4 to TRBJ2-7; 7 nucleotides agree with TRBD2. Trimming at V came to 4 bases and at J to 2 bases, leaving 12 bases not matched to a gene. Germline V lookup: CDR1 SGHNT, CDR2 YYREEE (reference sequence). There are 16 residues in the CDR3. The CDR3 nucleotides are TGTGCCAGCAGCCCCGGAAGTTCTAGCGGAACCTACGAGCAGTACTTC. It yields the protein CASSPGSSSGTYEQYF.